This T cell receptor (beta chain) is from a study of blood T cell repertoires in COVID-19 (TCRdb year 2020). Background for the entire study: Collaborator samples came from the United States, Italy and Spain and covered acute and convalescent phases of COVID-19. The material from the prospective study consisted of cDNA or gDNA derived from T cells, B-cell-depleted T cells, or PBMCs. Subjects who had been exposed to COVID-19, were actively infected with it, or had recovered from it provided the deeply sampled blood TCRbeta repertoires that made up the dataset. The repertoires were released in a freely available public database intended as a resource for research on the immune response to SARS-CoV-2. The samples were drawn from the first 160 participants of the ongoing ImmuneRACE study and from 1,254 subjects provided by 6 global collaborators. Sample metadata almost always included a de-identified subject ID, COVID-19 status, age in years and sex. Where available, HLA class I and class II types were obtained from metadata supplied by the sample provider rather than from assay-based typing.

Turning to this clone: Its antigen remains undetermined. Per-nucleotide qualities are absent, and no much larger clonotype sits a single base away.

Each collaborating institution followed its own protocols to collect whole blood in K2EDTA tubes. Collaborator samples were shipped for TCRbeta analysis as frozen whole blood, isolated PBMCs, or DNA extracted from either sample type. The cysteine opens and the phenylalanine closes a CDR3 of 15 amino acids. The CDR3 DNA has 45 bases and is translated from base 1. For CDR1 and CDR2, the germline V gene (reference sequence) lists MNHEY and SMNVEV. The junction carries 14 bases between V and J, which are trimmed by 0 bases and 6 bases respectively. Broad study findings and their caveats: The amount of clinical and demographic metadata varied by source and participant and was provided uncurated.

TCRbeta CDR3 regions were amplified from genomic DNA using the immunoSEQ Assay, a bias-controlled multiplex PCR. In the source study's methods: Within the assay, amplification of reference gene primers was used to estimate how many nucleated cells each sample contained. To quantify the absolute abundance of each unique TCRbeta CDR3 rearrangement, sequence reads were collapsed and filtered. For each sample, productive Simpson clonality was calculated as the square root of Simpson's diversity index over productive rearrangements. The immuneACCESS repertoire file appears here via TCRdb, limited to in-frame rearrangements. These files lack a portion of the clones; in checked studies, under half of the deficit traces to unresolved V genes, and the cause of the others is not known. Clone size and V and J calls were adopted from that table, with D and trimming inferred from the DNA. For this sample there are some 100,000 clones; roughly 80% appear just once. Roughly 25% of the sample rests with the top ten.

The clonotype originates from a man older than 75 with active or convalescent COVID-19. The rearrangement joined TRBV27 to TRBJ2-5; TRBD2 might be the D gene, on 6 matching bases. The sample comprised peripheral blood. In nucleotides, the sequence is TGTGCCAGCAGTTTATCGATGGGGGGAGGAAAGACCCAGTACTTC. Its protein product is CASSLSMGGGKTQYF.